This T cell receptor (beta chain) appears in the sequencing data of a study of blood T cell repertoires in COVID-19. As for the study in general: Spain, Italy and the United States supplied samples that represented acute and convalescent COVID-19.

The data were produced by immunoSEQ multiplex PCR, yet TCRdb's version contains in-frame clones alone and is incomplete. The sample lists roughly 340,000 clones; around 89% were seen once. Individuals drawn from 20 to 25 US areas were about 18 to 95 years old. Two negative PCRs, clearance, or symptom resolution had been documented for recovered Cohort 3 donors. This TCR was recovered from a man between 18 and 29 years old who had recovered from COVID-19. What was sequenced was PBMCs or T cells enriched from blood (not recorded which).

The CDR3 nucleotides read TGTGCCAGCAGTCTCGGGGCGGGACGGTCCCCGGATACGCAGTATTTT. Translated: CASSLGAGRSPDTQYF. This chain joins TRBV27 and TRBJ2-3; a weak D match, TRBD2 (6 bases). The germline V and J ends were trimmed by 5 bases and 6 bases, with 21 bases remaining between them. The germline gives CDR1 MNHEY, CDR2 SMNVEV (reference sequence). CDR3 length: 16 amino acids.